One sample yielded the 19 T cell receptor beta chains listed below, sequenced in a study of blood T cell repertoires in COVID-19. Sequencing was performed with immunoSEQ multiplex PCR; in TCRdb, only in-frame clones are kept and a portion is missing. The table has around 270,000 clones, approximately 87% seen once. Sample: peripheral blood. Receptors originate from a woman aged 45-60 years with acute or convalescent COVID-19.

The rearrangement joins TRBV5-5 to TRBJ2-5; the match to TRBD1 covers 10 bases. CDR1 is SGHKS and CDR2 is YYEKEE in the germline V gene (reference sequence). The CDR3 loop spans 16 amino acids. Germline trimming cut 6 bases from V and 5 bases from J; bases unmatched to any gene: 13. The CDR3 region is CASTLGDRGVGETQYF. The CDR3 DNA reads as TGTGCCAGCACCCTGGGGGACAGGGGAGTGGGGGAGACCCAGTACTTC.

This chain links TRBV29-1 with TRBJ2-3; a weak D match, TRBD2 (5 bases). Deletions cut 6 bases from V and 0 bases from J, with 19 bases between. Looked up from germline, CDR1 is SQVTM and CDR2 is ANQGSEA. This CDR3 is built from 16 residues. This chain's CDR3 is CSVPSPQRLSTDTQYF. In DNA form, the CDR3 reads TGCAGCGTACCTTCTCCCCAGCGGCTTAGCACAGATACGCAGTATTTT.

The chain links TRBV24-1 to TRBJ2-1; 14 bases are a match to TRBD2. V dropped 4 bases and J dropped 8; count of bases not matched to a gene: 9. The CDR3 has 17 amino acids. The germline V gene encodes CDR1 KGHDR and CDR2 SFDVKD. The DNA for the CDR3 is TGTGCCACCAGTGACCCGACTAGCGGGAGGGAATTCGATGAGCAGTTCTTC. Its translation is CATSDPTSGREFDEQFF.

The chain employs TRBV5-1 and TRBJ2-3, with TRBD2 matching over 10 bases. CDR3 length equals 19 residues. V was pared by 3 bases and J by 3 bases, with 16 bases of the junction left unmatched. The germline V gene has CDR1 SGHRS and CDR2 YFSETQ. The CDR3 sequence: CASSSLPLAGLAATDTQYF. In nucleotides, the CDR3 is TGCGCCAGCAGCTCCCTACCCCTGGCCGGACTAGCGGCGACAGATACGCAGTATTTT.

The CDR3 DNA reads TGTGCCAGCAGTTCCCAGGGAGGAAGAGGCTACACCTTC. Protein product: CASSSQGGRGYTF. V and J are TRBV28 and TRBJ1-2; tentatively, D is TRBD1 (5 bases). The germline V and J ends were trimmed by 4 bases and 8 bases, with 14 bases remaining between them. Per germline, CDR1 MDHEN and CDR2 SYDVKM. This CDR3 region has 13 residues.

The rearrangement joins TRBV18 to TRBJ1-2, with 7 bases fitting TRBD1. Germline loops: CDR1 KGHSH, CDR2 LQKENI. V shed 0 bases, J shed 3 bases, and the junction held 7 bases outside the gene matches. The CDR3 length is 16 residues. This CDR3 is CASSPPGDREHYGYTF. CDR3 DNA: TGTGCCAGCTCACCACCCGGAGACAGGGAGCACTATGGCTACACCTTC.

CDR3 sequence (DNA): TGTGCCAGCAGCCCCGCTGGGCCCTATGAGCAGTTCTTC. Amino acid sequence: CASSPAGPYEQFF. This chain links TRBV3-1 (or the pseudogene TRBV3-2) with TRBJ2-1; D ambiguous. This CDR3 comprises 13 residues. Germline-derived CDR1 and CDR2 are LGHDT and YNNKEL (reference sequence). Trimming cost V 4 bases and J 8 bases, with 12 bases left between them.

The chain is built from TRBV3-1 (or the pseudogene TRBV3-2) and TRBJ1-1, with 8 bases fitting TRBD1. Germline loops: CDR1 LGHDT, CDR2 YNNKEL (reference sequence). The trim removed 0 bases at V and 5 bases at J, leaving 5 bases unmatched. The CDR3 loop spans 15 amino acids. The CDR3 nucleotides are TGTGCCAGCAGCCAAGATACCTGGACAGGGACTGAAGCTTTCTTT. Translated: CASSQDTWTGTEAFF.

This chain uses TRBV28 with TRBJ2-6, with TRBD1 matching over 8 bases. Per the germline V gene, CDR1 is MDHEN and CDR2 is SYDVKM. The CDR3 length is 15 residues. With 7 bases clipped from V and 3 bases from J, the junction kept 5 bases outside the gene matches. CDR3 in DNA: TGTGCCAGCAATTCAGGGGGCAATGGGGCCAACGTCCTGACTTTC. Its translation: CASNSGGNGANVLTF.

V and J are TRBV5-1 and TRBJ1-2; 8 bases fit TRBD1. V shed 0 bases and J 4 bases; nucleotides not matched to a gene: 11. CDR3 length: 17 amino acids. CDR1 is SGHRS, CDR2 YFSETQ, per germline. CDR3 coding DNA: TGCGCCAGCAGCTTGGGTGCAGGGGGCGTAGTTACCTATGGCTACACCTTC. It specifies CASSLGAGGVVTYGYTF.

The chain has TRBV5-5 and TRBJ1-5; D remains ambiguous. V lost 0 bases and J 6 bases, leaving 13 bases between the germline ends. Germline lookup yields CDR1 SGHKS and CDR2 YYEKEE (reference sequence). This CDR3 has 15 residues. This CDR3 is CASSLASSPSQPQHF. The CDR3 DNA is TGTGCCAGCAGCTTGGCCTCTAGCCCGAGTCAGCCCCAGCATTTT. Filled out from reference TRBV5-5 and TRBJ1-5, the complete variable domain reads DAGVTQSPTHLIKTRGQQVTLRCSPISGHKSVSWYQQVLGQGPQFIFQYYEKEERGRGNFPDRFSARQFPNYSSELNVNALLLGDSALYLCASSLASSPSQPQHFGDGTRLSIL.

J is TRBJ2-5 and V is TRBV10-3, with D maybe TRBD1 (6 bases). V lost 1 base and J lost 2, with 11 bases in between. CDR1 and CDR2 (germline): ENHRY, SYGVKD. The CDR3 spans 15 residues. CDR3 region: CAISELGHLQETQYF. The CDR3 DNA follows: TGTGCCATCAGTGAGTTGGGACACCTACAAGAGACCCAGTACTTC.

The chain employs TRBV19 and TRBJ2-7; D gene uncertain. V was cut by 4 bases and J by 2 bases, with 12 bases left in between. From germline, CDR1 is LNHDA and CDR2 SQIVND (reference sequence). CDR3 length: 14 residues. The CDR3 loop is CASSKVGRTYEQYF. Written as DNA, the CDR3 is TGTGCCAGTAGTAAGGTGGGCCGGACCTACGAGCAGTACTTC.

This chain links TRBV28 with TRBJ2-2; D is possibly TRBD1 (5 bases). The CDR3 length is 14 residues. Per germline, CDR1 MDHEN and CDR2 SYDVKM. Between the trimmed V and J ends, which lost 6 bases and 3 bases, there was a span of 11 bases. CDR3 DNA sequence: TGTGCCAGCAGGGGCCAGGGTTACACCGGGGAGCTGTTTTTT. As protein: CASRGQGYTGELFF.

The chain joins TRBV28 to TRBJ2-3, with TRBD2 identical over 7 bases. The CDR3 sequence is 12 residues long. The trim removed 7 bases at V and 10 bases at J, leaving 8 bases unmatched. CDR1 MDHEN and CDR2 SYDVKM come from the germline V gene. CDR3 bases: TGTGCCAGCACCCGGGGGGAGAAAGCGCAGTATTTT. Residues: CASTRGEKAQYF.

V and J are TRBV6-5 and TRBJ2-5; 8 bases match TRBD1. Germline V lookup: CDR1 MNHEY, CDR2 SVGAGI. This CDR3 spans 15 amino acids. The J segment lost 5 bases and the V segment lost 5 bases, leaving 10 bases of the junction unmatched. The CDR3 DNA is TGTGCCAGCAGTACAACAGGGGGTCAATGGGAGACCCAGTACTTC. Translation: CASSTTGGQWETQYF.

The V and J genes are TRBV4-1 and TRBJ2-5; 7 bases map to TRBD2. This CDR3 contains 15 residues. The germline gives CDR1 MGHRA, CDR2 YSYEKL. The V gene end was trimmed by 0 bases and the J gene end by 5 bases; junction bases not matched to a gene: 6. The CDR3 coding sequence is TGCGCCAGCAGCCAAGAGGGCGGGAGCGGCGAGACCCAGTACTTC. Translation: CASSQEGGSGETQYF.

The chain joins TRBV27 to TRBJ1-2, with 7 nucleotides matching TRBD1. The length of the CDR3 is 16 residues. From germline, CDR1 is MNHEY and CDR2 SMNVEV (reference sequence). The trim removed 2 bases at V and 2 bases at J, leaving 8 bases unmatched. The CDR3 sequence is CASSLIGDRPNYGYTF. The CDR3 DNA is TGTGCCAGCAGTTTAATCGGGGACAGACCCAACTATGGCTACACCTTC.

The chain carries TRBV7-2 and TRBJ1-2; D is unresolved. Trimming took off 1 base at V and 3 bases at J, with 6 bases between the two ends. The germline CDR1 and CDR2 sequences are SGHTA and FQGNSA. The CDR3 is made up of 13 amino acids. CDR3 DNA sequence: TGTGCCAGCAGCTTAGACCGGGACTATGGCTACACCTTC. Translation gives CASSLDRDYGYTF.